Each of the 32 T cell receptor beta chains below was sequenced from the same sample in a study of blood T cell repertoires in COVID-19. TCRdb's copy holds only in-frame clones and misses some; the assay was immunoSEQ multiplex PCR. The sample lists around 250,000 clones, 85% to 90% occurring once. The sample taken for sequencing was peripheral blood. The receptors were gathered from a woman between 35 and 50 years old who had recovered from COVID-19.

This sequence joins TRBV11-2 and TRBJ1-2; D might be TRBD1 (6 bases). The CDR3 has 17 residues. Trimming shortened V by 4 bases and J by 6 bases, and 24 bases separated the two germline ends. Germline CDR1 SGHAT, CDR2 FQNNGV. The chain's CDR3 is CASSSAGAWARTHGYTF. The CDR3 DNA is TGTGCCAGCAGCTCCGCAGGGGCGTGGGCCAGAACTCATGGCTACACCTTC.

The chain has TRBV19 and TRBJ2-1; 11 bases fit TRBD2. Looked up from germline, CDR1 is LNHDA and CDR2 is SQIVND (reference sequence). The CDR3 runs 17 residues. V shed 1 base, J shed 4 bases, and the junction held 6 bases outside the gene matches. CDR3 loop: CASSIGVLAGVYNEQFF. CDR3 coding DNA: TGTGCCAGTAGTATAGGGGTACTAGCGGGGGTATACAATGAGCAGTTCTTC.

This clone appeared once. Other DNA sequences in this specimen translate into the identical CDR3. This sequence joins TRBV19 and TRBJ2-5; D is ambiguous. CDR1 and CDR2 (germline): LNHDA, SQIVND (reference sequence). The CDR3 runs to 13 residues. Trimming shortened V by 4 bases and J by 0 bases, and 6 bases separated the two germline ends. The chain's CDR3 is CASSTGNQETQYF. The CDR3 nucleotides are TGTGCCAGTAGTACCGGTAACCAAGAGACCCAGTACTTC.

This chain uses TRBV3-1 (or the pseudogene TRBV3-2) with TRBJ2-5, with a weak D call TRBD2 (5 bases). Germline-derived CDR1 and CDR2 are LGHDT and YNNKEL (reference sequence). The CDR3 totals 16 residues. Between the trimmed V and J ends, which lost 0 bases and 4 bases, there was a span of 15 bases. The CDR3 coding sequence is TGTGCCAGCAGCCAAGATAGTTCCCTTGGAGGAGAGACCCAGTACTTC. Encoded protein: CASSQDSSLGGETQYF.

In its sample, this clone was seen once. V is TRBV9 and J is TRBJ2-1; 11 positions agree with TRBD2. With V trimmed by 0 bases and J by 8 bases, 4 bases remained unmatched. The CDR3 has 15 residues. The germline CDR1 and CDR2 sequences are SGDLS and YYNGEE. The CDR3 region has the DNA TGTGCCAGCAGCGTAGGGACTAGCGGGTACGATGAGCAGTTCTTC. As protein: CASSVGTSGYDEQFF. Combining the CDR3 with reference TRBV9 and TRBJ2-1 gives the whole variable domain DSGVTQTPKHLITATGQRVTLRCSPRSGDLSVYWYQQSLDQGLQFLIQYYNGEERAKGNILERFSAQQFPDLHSELNLSSLELGDSALYFCASSVGTSGYDEQFFGPGTRLTVL.

The V and J genes are TRBV28 and TRBJ2-5; 9 bases agree with TRBD1. With 3 bases clipped from V and 4 bases from J, the junction kept 6 bases outside the gene matches. This CDR3 has 15 residues. CDR1 and CDR2 (germline): MDHEN, SYDVKM. The CDR3 is CASSLLIQGAETQYF. The DNA for the CDR3 is TGTGCCAGCAGTTTGCTGATACAGGGGGCAGAGACCCAGTACTTC.

The chain is built from TRBV5-4 and TRBJ1-1; 8 positions agree with TRBD1. This CDR3 has 18 residues. Looked up from germline, CDR1 is SGHNT and CDR2 is YYREEE (reference sequence). Trimming took 4 bases from V and 4 from J; bases not matched to a gene: 18. The CDR3 sequence is CASSRTLPGQGGGTEAFF. CDR3 in DNA: TGTGCCAGCAGCCGAACCCTACCCGGACAGGGAGGAGGCACTGAAGCTTTCTTT.

The chain employs TRBV7-9 and TRBJ1-2; D might be TRBD1 (5 bases). The V end was cut by 5 bases, the J end by 3 bases, with 19 bases between. The CDR3 loop spans 16 amino acids. Looked up from germline, CDR1 is SEHNR and CDR2 is FQNEAQ (reference sequence). The CDR3 reads CASSPFRVMDHYGYTF. CDR3 in DNA: TGTGCCAGCAGCCCTTTCAGGGTGATGGACCACTATGGCTACACCTTC.

The chain is built from TRBV3-1 (or the pseudogene TRBV3-2) and TRBJ2-1; D is perhaps TRBD2 (5 bases). The germline V gene encodes CDR1 LGHDT and CDR2 YNNKEL (reference sequence). CDR3 size: 15 residues. Trimming took off 4 bases at V and 0 bases at J, with 10 bases between the two ends. The CDR3 DNA sequence: TGTGCCAGCAGCCGTAGCGCTAGCTCCTACAATGAGCAGTTCTTC. Amino acid sequence: CASSRSASSYNEQFF.

This chain connects TRBV2 to TRBJ1-6; 9 bases are a match to TRBD1. Germline-derived CDR1 and CDR2 are SNHLY and FYNNEI. J gave up 10 bases and V 3 bases, and 4 bases lay outside the gene matches. The CDR3 contains 14 residues. The CDR3 loop reads CASSDGTGNSPLHF. CDR3 coding DNA: TGTGCCAGCAGTGACGGGACAGGGAACTCACCCCTCCACTTT. Full variable domain (rest looked up from reference TRBV2 and TRBJ1-6): EPEVTQTPSHQVTQMGQEVILRCVPISNHLYFYWYRQILGQKVEFLVSFYNNEISEKSEIFDDQFSVERPDGSNFTLKIRSTKLEDSAMYFCASSDGTGNSPLHFGNGTRLTVT.

This clone was picked up one time. The chain is built from TRBV28 and TRBJ1-1; tentative D call: TRBD1 (6 bases). Germline V gene sequence: CDR1 MDHEN, CDR2 SYDVKM. The CDR3 runs 13 residues. V was clipped by 2 bases and J by 5 bases, with 9 bases between them. In DNA, the CDR3 is TGTGCCAGCAGTTTACCGCAGGGGACTGAAGCTTTCTTT. Residues: CASSLPQGTEAFF.

Concerning this clone itself: A junction boundary mismatches the germline segment, possibly from a read error. This chain connects TRBV5-1 to TRBJ2-5; D possibly corresponds to TRBD1 (5 bases). The CDR3 covers 11 residues. The germline V gene encodes CDR1 SGHRS and CDR2 YFSETQ. The CDR3 here is CASRGQGTQYF. The CDR3 nucleotides read TGCGCCAGCAGGGGGCAAGGGACCCAGTACTTC.

This chain connects TRBV11-3 to TRBJ2-7; a possible D gene is TRBD1 (5 bases). Germline-derived CDR1 and CDR2 are SGHNT and YENEEA. The CDR3 contains 16 residues. The V and J ends lost 5 bases and 1 base respectively, with 18 bases between them. The CDR3 DNA reads TGTGCCAGCAGCCTTAAGGGCAGGGTAAAGTCCTACGAGCAGTACTTC. It encodes CASSLKGRVKSYEQYF. Full variable domain (missing parts from reference TRBV11-3 and TRBJ2-7): EAGVVQSPRYKIIEKKQPVAFWCNPISGHNTLYWYLQNLGQGPELLIRYENEEAVDDSQLPKDRFSAERLKGVDSTLKIQPAELGDSAVYLCASSLKGRVKSYEQYFGPGTRLTVT.

This chain joins TRBV11-3 and TRBJ1-1; D is possibly TRBD1 (5 bases). The CDR3 is 15 amino acids. V lost 5 bases and J 1 base, leaving 14 bases between the germline ends. Per the germline V gene, CDR1 is SGHNT and CDR2 is YENEEA. DNA of the CDR3: TGTGCCAGCAGCCCCGGGCAGGGAAGGAACACTGAAGCTTTCTTT. Translating it yields CASSPGQGRNTEAFF.

The V gene is TRBV19, the J gene TRBJ2-7; 12 nucleotides agree with TRBD2. V lost 3 bases, J lost 7 bases, and 4 bases stayed unmatched. The CDR3 contains 14 residues. The germline V gene has CDR1 LNHDA and CDR2 SQIVND (reference sequence). The CDR3 region is CASSMGTSGREQYF. In DNA, the CDR3 is TGTGCCAGTAGTATGGGGACTAGCGGGCGTGAGCAGTACTTC.

The chain joins TRBV2 to TRBJ2-7, with TRBD2 matching 7 bases. Looked up from germline, CDR1 is SNHLY and CDR2 is FYNNEI. V lost 5 bases, J lost 4 bases, and 11 bases stayed unmatched. The CDR3 runs to 15 residues. The CDR3 sequence: CASSSPGSSGYEQYV. The CDR3 bases are TGTGCCAGCAGTAGTCCTGGATCTAGCGGTTACGAGCAGTACGTC.

The chain links TRBV18 to TRBJ2-2; possibly TRBD1 for D (5 bases). The CDR3 length is 15 residues. Trimming removed 6 bases at V and 5 bases at J, with 16 bases between. Germline V gives CDR1 KGHSH, CDR2 LQKENI. CDR3 in DNA: TGTGCCAGCTCCCCTACCACGCAGGGAACCGGGGAGCTGTTTTTT. Its protein product is CASSPTTQGTGELFF.

This clone was found once. The V gene is TRBV28, the J gene TRBJ2-7, with unresolved D. Trimming removed 2 bases from V and 0 bases from J, with 5 bases in between. The germline V gene has CDR1 MDHEN and CDR2 SYDVKM. The CDR3 is 13 amino acids. CDR3 protein: CASSLLPSYEQYF. In DNA, the CDR3 is TGTGCCAGCAGTTTACTCCCCTCCTACGAGCAGTACTTC.

V and J are TRBV27 and TRBJ1-5, with D perhaps TRBD1 (6 bases). CDR3 length: 14 residues. The V end lost 2 bases, the J end lost 5 bases, and 10 bases lay between the germline ends. Germline V gives CDR1 MNHEY, CDR2 SMNVEV (reference sequence). For the CDR3, the DNA is TGTGCCAGCAGTTTAATTGCAGGGGATCAGCCCCAGCATTTT. Translating it yields CASSLIAGDQPQHF.

The chain employs TRBV7-9 and TRBJ2-3, with a tentative D call TRBD1 (7 bases). The CDR3 is 16 amino acids. CDR1 and CDR2 from the germline V gene are SEHNR and FQNEAQ (reference sequence). V shed 5 bases and J shed 3 bases, with 18 bases lying between them. CDR3 DNA sequence: TGTGCCAGCAGCGCGCGACAGGGAGGAGAGACAGATACGCAGTATTTT. Amino acids: CASSARQGGETDTQYF.

This chain uses TRBV7-9 with TRBJ1-1; 9 nucleotides agree with TRBD1. CDR3 length: 14 residues. V lost 6 bases and J lost 6; bases outside the gene matches: 8. The germline gives CDR1 SEHNR, CDR2 FQNEAQ (reference sequence). The chain's CDR3 is CASRPTGGNAEAFF. CDR3 sequence (DNA): TGTGCCAGCAGACCTACAGGGGGCAACGCTGAAGCTTTCTTT.

This chain joins TRBV28 and TRBJ2-1; D perhaps matches TRBD1 (6 bases). V was clipped by 4 bases and J by 4 bases, with 17 bases between them. Germline V gene lookup returns CDR1 MDHEN and CDR2 SYDVKM. The CDR3 runs 16 residues. This chain's CDR3 is CASSSAQGRRYNEQFF. In DNA form, the CDR3 reads TGTGCCAGCAGTTCCGCTCAGGGGCGGCGGTACAATGAGCAGTTCTTC. Filled out from reference TRBV28 and TRBJ2-1, the complete variable domain reads DVKVTQSSRYLVKRTGEKVFLECVQDMDHENMFWYRQDPGLGLRLIYFSYDVKMKEKGDIPEGYSVSREKKERFSLILESASTNQTSMYLCASSSAQGRRYNEQFFGPGTRLTVL.

This clone is a singleton in its sample. The chain recombines TRBV3-1 (or the pseudogene TRBV3-2) with TRBJ1-1; TRBD1 agrees at 9 bases. This CDR3 has 12 amino acids. V trimming: 10 bases; J trimming: 3 bases; junction bases outside the gene matches: 3. CDR1 LGHDT and CDR2 YNNKEL come from the germline V gene (reference sequence). CDR3 DNA sequence: TGTGCCACCCGGACAGGGGACACTGAAGCTTTCTTT. It yields the protein CATRTGDTEAFF.

The rearrangement joins TRBV28 to TRBJ1-5; D gene unclear. The CDR3 consists of 12 residues. With 6 bases removed from V and 0 bases from J, the gap between germline ends came to 3 bases. Germline V lookup: CDR1 MDHEN, CDR2 SYDVKM. The CDR3 sequence: CASSYSNQPQHF. The CDR3 coding sequence is TGTGCCAGCAGCTATAGCAATCAGCCCCAGCATTTT.

V is TRBV2 and J is TRBJ2-7, with D unresolved. The germline CDR1 and CDR2 sequences are SNHLY and FYNNEI. This CDR3 is built from 15 residues. The V gene lost 0 bases and the J gene lost 5 bases, with 14 bases spanning the gap. The CDR3 loop reads CASSEAGYHSDEQYV. CDR3 DNA: TGTGCCAGCAGTGAAGCGGGCTACCACAGTGACGAGCAGTACGTC.

This clone was detected once. This chain links TRBV20-1 with TRBJ2-5; no reliable D call. V gave up 6 bases and J gave up 7 bases, with 12 bases separating them. Per germline, CDR1 DFQATT and CDR2 SNEGSKA (reference sequence). This CDR3 has 11 amino acids. The CDR3 protein is CSAKAYGTQYF. CDR3 in DNA: TGCAGTGCCAAAGCCTACGGGACCCAGTACTTC.

J is TRBJ2-5 and V is TRBV7-7; 11 bases agree with TRBD1. The germline V gene has CDR1 SSHAT and CDR2 FNYEAQ (reference sequence). There are 16 residues in the CDR3. With V trimmed by 4 bases and J by 2 bases, 6 bases remained unmatched. In DNA, the CDR3 is TGTGCCAGCAGCTCCGGGGACAGGGGGAATCAAGAGACCCAGTACTTC. This codes for CASSSGDRGNQETQYF.

CDR3 in amino acids: CASSLGNRDTQYF. Written as DNA, the CDR3 is TGTGCCAGCAGTTTGGGCAATAGGGATACGCAGTATTTT. This chain links TRBV12-3 or TRBV12-4 with TRBJ2-3; unclear D gene. Trimming pared 3 bases from V and 6 bases from J, leaving 10 bases between. The CDR3 sequence is 13 residues long.

This chain links TRBV18 with TRBJ2-3, with 10 bases that match TRBD2. V shed 3 bases and J 2 bases; nucleotides not matched to a gene: 8. The CDR3 sequence is 17 residues long. Germline V gene data show CDR1 as KGHSH and CDR2 as LQKENI. The CDR3, as DNA: TGTGCCAGCTCACCCCTTCCGACTAGCGGGCACACAGATACGCAGTATTTT. This encodes CASSPLPTSGHTDTQYF.

Concerning this clone: The sample has other DNA sequences that encode this CDR3 too. This chain joins TRBV7-2 and TRBJ2-6; the D is unclear. Germline lookup yields CDR1 SGHTA and CDR2 FQGNSA. This CDR3 comprises 14 residues. The ends were cut back, 5 bases at V and 0 bases at J, with 5 bases in the middle. The CDR3 coding sequence is TGTGCCAGCAGCCCCTCCTCTGGGGCCAACGTCCTGACTTTC. Amino acid sequence: CASSPSSGANVLTF.

The chain joins TRBV30 to TRBJ2-2; 9 bases fit TRBD1. Germline V CDR1 and CDR2: GTSNPN, SVGIG (reference sequence). The CDR3 has 17 residues. Unmatched junction bases numbered 12, after V lost 4 bases and J lost 3 bases. CDR3 protein: CAWNRDRDNLHTGELFF. The DNA of the CDR3 is TGTGCCTGGAATCGGGACAGGGACAATCTTCACACCGGGGAGCTGTTTTTT.

Only one count was recorded for this clone. The chain uses TRBV4-1 and TRBJ1-4, with 8 bases identical to TRBD1. CDR3 size: 15 residues. The V and J ends lost 5 bases and 6 bases, in that order; junction bases with no gene match: 8. Per germline, CDR1 MGHRA and CDR2 YSYEKL. CDR3 region: CASSTGQGTDEKLFF. Written as DNA, the CDR3 is TGCGCCAGCAGCACAGGACAGGGAACAGATGAAAAACTGTTTTTT.